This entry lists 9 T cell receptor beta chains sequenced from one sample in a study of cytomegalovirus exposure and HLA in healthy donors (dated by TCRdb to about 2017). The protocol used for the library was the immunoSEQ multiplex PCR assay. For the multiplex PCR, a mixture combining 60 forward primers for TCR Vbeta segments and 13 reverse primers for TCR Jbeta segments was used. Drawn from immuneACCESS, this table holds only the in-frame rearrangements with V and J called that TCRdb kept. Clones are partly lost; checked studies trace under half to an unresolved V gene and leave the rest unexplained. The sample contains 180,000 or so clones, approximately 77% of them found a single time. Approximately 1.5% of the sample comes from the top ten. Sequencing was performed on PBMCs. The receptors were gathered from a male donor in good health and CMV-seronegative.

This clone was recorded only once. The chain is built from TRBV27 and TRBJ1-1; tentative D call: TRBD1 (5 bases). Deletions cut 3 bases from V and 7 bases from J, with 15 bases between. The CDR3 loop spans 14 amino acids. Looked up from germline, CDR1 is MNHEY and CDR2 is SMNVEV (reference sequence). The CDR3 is CASSFDSRTGEAFF. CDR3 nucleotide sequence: TGTGCCAGCAGTTTCGACAGCAGAACAGGTGAAGCTTTCTTT.

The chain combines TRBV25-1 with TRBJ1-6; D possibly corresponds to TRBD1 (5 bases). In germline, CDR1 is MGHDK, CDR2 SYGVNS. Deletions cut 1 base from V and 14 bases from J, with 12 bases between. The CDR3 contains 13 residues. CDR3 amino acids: CASSELGDGSLHF. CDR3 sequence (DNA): TGTGCCAGCAGTGAATTAGGGGATGGTTCCCTCCACTTT.

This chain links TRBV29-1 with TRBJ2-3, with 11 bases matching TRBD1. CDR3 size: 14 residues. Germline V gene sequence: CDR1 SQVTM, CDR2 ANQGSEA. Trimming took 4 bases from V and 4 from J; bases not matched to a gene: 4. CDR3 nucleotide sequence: TGCAGCGTTGCCGGGACAGGGGGGCCAGATACGCAGTATTTT. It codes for CSVAGTGGPDTQYF.

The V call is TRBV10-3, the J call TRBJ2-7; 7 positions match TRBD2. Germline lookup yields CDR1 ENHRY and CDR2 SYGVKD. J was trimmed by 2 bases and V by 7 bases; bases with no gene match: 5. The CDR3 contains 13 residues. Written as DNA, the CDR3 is TGTGCCATCAATAGCGGGCCCGCCTACGAGCAGTACTTC. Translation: CAINSGPAYEQYF.

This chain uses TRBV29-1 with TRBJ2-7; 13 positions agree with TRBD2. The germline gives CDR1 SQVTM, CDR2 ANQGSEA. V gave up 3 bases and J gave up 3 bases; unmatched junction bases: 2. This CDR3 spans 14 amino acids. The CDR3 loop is CSVETSGGIYEQYF. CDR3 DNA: TGCAGCGTTGAGACTAGCGGGGGGATCTACGAGCAGTACTTC.

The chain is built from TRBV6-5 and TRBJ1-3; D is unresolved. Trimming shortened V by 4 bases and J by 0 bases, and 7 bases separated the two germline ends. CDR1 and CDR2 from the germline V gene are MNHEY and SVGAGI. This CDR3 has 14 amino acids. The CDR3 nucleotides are TGTGCCAGCAGTTCGCCCAGCTCTGGAAACACCATATATTTT. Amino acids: CASSSPSSGNTIYF.

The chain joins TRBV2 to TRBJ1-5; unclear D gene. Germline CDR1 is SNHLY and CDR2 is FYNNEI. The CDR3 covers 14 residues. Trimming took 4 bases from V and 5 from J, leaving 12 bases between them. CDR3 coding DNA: TGTGCCAGCAGTGCCGTTAGTGAGGATCAGCCCCAGCATTTT. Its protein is CASSAVSEDQPQHF.

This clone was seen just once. CDR3 nucleotide sequence: TGCAGTGCTAAGGGGCAAGAGACCCAGTACTTC. It specifies CSAKGQETQYF. V usage is TRBV20-1 and J usage is TRBJ2-5; D possibly corresponds to TRBD1 (5 bases). Germline V gives CDR1 DFQATT, CDR2 SNEGSKA (reference sequence). The germline V and J ends were trimmed by 4 bases and 2 bases, with 5 bases remaining between them. The CDR3 has 11 amino acids.

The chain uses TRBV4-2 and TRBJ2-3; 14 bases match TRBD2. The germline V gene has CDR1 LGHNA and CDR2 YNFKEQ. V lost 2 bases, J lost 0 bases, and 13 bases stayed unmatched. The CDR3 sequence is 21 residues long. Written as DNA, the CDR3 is TGTGCCAGCAGCCAAAAAACTCTGCCGGGACTAGCGGGGGAAAGCACAGATACGCAGTATTTT. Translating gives CASSQKTLPGLAGESTDTQYF.